The clone carrying this T cell receptor (beta chain) was found a few times. The length of the CDR3 is 14 residues. Germline V CDR1 and CDR2: KGHSH, LQKENI. V lost 2 bases and J 2 bases, leaving 9 bases between the germline ends. The data belong to a study of blood T cell repertoires in COVID-19. Study in general: The United States, Italy and Spain were the sources of the acute and convalescent COVID-19 samples. PBMCs, B-cell-depleted T cells, or T cells were the source of the cDNA or gDNA that made up the material.

Per the authors' pipeline: Using reference gene primer amplification, nucleated cell counts were estimated. The assay was immunoSEQ multiplex PCR, and TCRdb's table has in-frame clones only and misses some. V, J and clone size derive from that table, while D and trimming were established from the DNA sequence. The repertoire includes roughly 60,000 clones, 70% to 85% of them detected once, and 3.5% sits in the top ten. This rearrangement joins TRBV18 to TRBJ1-1; D may be TRBD1 (5 bases). Sequenced material: peripheral blood. The clonotype comes from a man between 60 and 70 years old with acute or convalescent COVID-19. In nucleotides, the CDR3 is TGTGCCAGCTCACCAGGGGCGTATAACACTGAAGCTTTCTTT. Translation: CASSPGAYNTEAFF.